Below, 25 T cell receptor beta chains from the same sample are listed, as sequenced in a study of blood T cell repertoires in COVID-19 (TCRdb year 2020). Receptors were amplified or captured by the immunoSEQ multiplex PCR assay. The source is immuneACCESS, and TCRdb retained only in-frame sequences with V and J called. Part of the clones is not carried over; for the studies checked, unresolved V genes explain less than half of this, and the remainder is unexplained. The sample table contains about 210,000 clones; only one count was recorded for 70% to 90% of them. Roughly 25% of the sample is held by the ten biggest clonotypes. The sample consisted of PBMCs or T cells enriched from blood (not recorded which). The receptors come from a woman in her forties in a cohort exposed to, infected with or recovered from COVID-19 (not recorded which).

The chain couples TRBV30 to TRBJ1-4; weak D call: TRBD1 (5 bases). Germline V CDR1 and CDR2: GTSNPN, SVGIG (reference sequence). V was clipped by 3 bases and J by 6 bases, with 11 bases between them. This CDR3 is 13 amino acids long. In DNA form, the CDR3 reads TGTGCCTGGAGCTTCCAGGGCGATGAAAAACTGTTTTTT. This encodes CAWSFQGDEKLFF.

The CDR3 nucleotides are TGTGCCAGCAGCTTAGACGGGGGGTTCAACGGGGAGCTGTTTTTT. It is translated as CASSLDGGFNGELFF. The gene calls are TRBV7-2 and TRBJ2-2; 7 positions match TRBD2. This CDR3 region has 15 residues. Germline lookup yields CDR1 SGHTA and CDR2 FQGNSA. Trimming cost V 1 base and J 7 bases; bases outside gene matches: 6.

The chain employs TRBV9 and TRBJ2-7, with D possibly TRBD1 on 6 matching bases. The CDR3 runs to 13 residues. Trimming took off 3 bases at V and 13 bases at J, with 20 bases between the two ends. Germline V lookup: CDR1 SGDLS, CDR2 YYNGEE. CDR3: CASSASRTDPPYF. DNA of the CDR3: TGTGCCAGCAGCGCCTCGAGGACAGACCCACCTTACTTC.

The chain employs TRBV3-1 (or the pseudogene TRBV3-2) and TRBJ2-7; TRBD1 matches 8 bases. CDR3 length: 15 amino acids. V was pared by 6 bases and J by 6 bases, with 13 bases of the junction left unmatched. CDR1 and CDR2 from the germline V gene are LGHDT and YNNKEL (reference sequence). In DNA form, the CDR3 reads TGTGCCAGCAGGCCTAAGACAGGGGTGGGGACCGAGCAGTACTTC. Encoded protein: CASRPKTGVGTEQYF.

The rearrangement joins TRBV4-1 to TRBJ2-1, with 11 bases that match TRBD2. Germline values: CDR1 MGHRA, CDR2 YSYEKL. The CDR3 length is 15 residues. V lost 6 bases and J lost 5; bases outside the gene matches: 6. CDR3 bases: TGCGCCAGCAGAACACTAGCGGGAGTACACAATGAGCAGTTCTTC. Amino acid sequence: CASRTLAGVHNEQFF.

This clone was counted a single time. The chain has TRBV7-8 and TRBJ1-1, with TRBD1 as a possible D gene (5 bases). The V gene lost 5 bases and the J gene lost 5 bases, with 24 bases spanning the gap. Germline loops: CDR1 SGHVS, CDR2 FQNEAQ. The CDR3 has 17 amino acids. The DNA for the CDR3 is TGTGCCAGCAGCCCTACAGGCCGTTGGGGGGAACGGACTGAAGCTTTCTTT. It codes for CASSPTGRWGERTEAFF. The full variable domain, completed using reference TRBV7-8 and TRBJ1-1, is GAGVSQSPRYKVAKRGQDVALRCDPISGHVSLFWYQQALGQGPEFLTYFQNEAQLDKSGLPSDRFFAERPEGSVSTLKIQRTQQEDSAVYLCASSPTGRWGERTEAFFGQGTRLTVV.

The chain combines TRBV19 with TRBJ1-2; TRBD1 aligns across 8 bases. This CDR3 region has 16 residues. Germline trimming cut 2 bases from V and 2 bases from J; bases unmatched to any gene: 7. Germline CDR1 reads LNHDA; CDR2 reads SQIVND (reference sequence). CDR3 sequence reads: CASSIRAGTGNYGYTF. The CDR3 bases are TGTGCCAGTAGTATAAGGGCGGGGACAGGCAACTATGGCTACACCTTC.

This chain uses TRBV5-1 with TRBJ2-2; TRBD1 agrees at 7 bases. CDR3 length: 14 amino acids. The V gene end was trimmed by 4 bases and the J gene end by 4 bases; junction bases not matched to a gene: 4. Germline V gives CDR1 SGHRS, CDR2 YFSETQ. CDR3 bases: TGCGCCAGCAGCCCAGACAGGGCCACCGGGGAGCTGTTTTTT. Amino acids: CASSPDRATGELFF.

V usage is TRBV27 and J usage is TRBJ2-7; TRBD2 is a possible D gene (5 bases). Trimming pared 0 bases from V and 3 bases from J, leaving 6 bases between. The CDR3 covers 13 residues. Germline CDR1 MNHEY, CDR2 SMNVEV (reference sequence). CDR3 nucleotide sequence: TGTGCCAGCAGTTTATCGGAGGACTACGAGCAGTACTTC. Its protein product is CASSLSEDYEQYF.

V usage is TRBV4-1 and J usage is TRBJ2-5; possibly TRBD2 for D (6 bases). The CDR3 is 15 amino acids. Germline V CDR1 and CDR2: MGHRA, YSYEKL. Trimming shortened V by 6 bases and J by 4 bases, and 18 bases separated the two germline ends. The CDR3 loop reads CASRSRESSGETQYF. The CDR3 nucleotides read TGCGCCAGCAGATCACGGGAGTCGTCTGGAGAGACCCAGTACTTC.

V usage is TRBV6-2 or TRBV6-3 and J usage is TRBJ2-1; the match to TRBD1 covers 7 bases. Germline V gene data show CDR1 as MNHEY and CDR2 as SVGEGT. There are 16 residues in the CDR3. J gave up 6 bases and V 2 bases, and 10 bases lay outside the gene matches. CDR3 DNA: TGTGCCAGCAGTTACCACGGACAGGTGGAGACCAATGAGCAGTTCTTC. Protein sequence: CASSYHGQVETNEQFF.

This clone was observed a few times. This sequence joins TRBV24-1 and TRBJ2-7, with 10 bases identical to TRBD1. The V gene's germline CDR1 is KGHDR and CDR2 SFDVKD. This CDR3 region has 15 residues. V shed 5 bases, J shed 2 bases, and the junction held 5 bases outside the gene matches. The CDR3 spells CATSGGQGSTYEQYF. DNA for the CDR3: TGTGCCACCAGTGGGGGACAGGGGAGCACCTACGAGCAGTACTTC.

This rearrangement joins TRBV11-2 to TRBJ2-3, with a weak D call TRBD2 (6 bases). Trimming took 5 bases from V and 1 from J, leaving 19 bases between them. CDR1 is SGHAT and CDR2 is FQNNGV in the germline V gene. There are 17 residues in the CDR3. CDR3 residues: CASSPSVVGGGTDTQYF. The DNA of the CDR3 is TGTGCCAGCAGCCCATCGGTGGTGGGAGGAGGCACAGATACGCAGTATTTT.

The chain links TRBV7-9 to TRBJ1-4; D not certain. CDR1 is SEHNR, CDR2 FQNEAQ, per germline (reference sequence). V shed 3 bases and J shed 4 bases, with 21 bases lying between them. The CDR3 runs 18 residues. CDR3 sequence reads: CASSLFLALASNNEKLFF. CDR3 bases: TGTGCCAGCAGCTTGTTCTTAGCCCTTGCTTCTAATAATGAAAAACTGTTTTTT. The variable domain in full, with the rest retrieved from reference TRBV7-9 and TRBJ1-4, is DTGVSQNPRHKITKRGQNVTFRCDPISEHNRLYWYRQTLGQGPEFLTYFQNEAQLEKSRLLSDRFSAERPKGSFSTLEIQRTEQGDSAMYLCASSLFLALASNNEKLFFGSGTQLSVL.

The V and J genes are TRBV3-1 (or the pseudogene TRBV3-2) and TRBJ1-2; TRBD1 is a possible D gene (5 bases). Deletions cut 1 base from V and 8 bases from J, with 23 bases between. The CDR3 is 17 amino acids. Germline assignment: CDR1 LGHDT and CDR2 YNNKEL (reference sequence). DNA of the CDR3: TGTGCCAGCAGCCAAGGGGGGGTGCGGATGGCCGGGAAGGGCTACACCTTC. This gives the protein CASSQGGVRMAGKGYTF.

This rearrangement joins TRBV19 to TRBJ1-1; possible D gene TRBD1, 6 bases. With 6 bases removed from V and 1 base from J, the gap between germline ends came to 18 bases. Per the germline V gene, CDR1 is LNHDA and CDR2 is SQIVND (reference sequence). The CDR3 is 16 amino acids. CDR3 region: CASSLDSGLANTEAFF. DNA for the CDR3: TGTGCCAGTAGCTTGGACAGTGGGCTGGCGAACACTGAAGCTTTCTTT.

The CDR3 coding sequence is TGTGCCAGCAGCTTATTGGACAGGGGTACCTATAATTCACCCCTCCACTTT. The encoded protein is CASSLLDRGTYNSPLHF. The gene calls are TRBV7-6 and TRBJ1-6; 9 nucleotides line up with TRBD1. The germline gives CDR1 SGHVS, CDR2 FNYEAQ. Unmatched junction bases numbered 4, after V lost 2 bases and J lost 2 bases. The CDR3 has 17 residues.

The chain recombines TRBV19 with TRBJ2-1; 11 bases match TRBD2. The ends lost 1 base at V and 6 bases at J; junction bases unmatched: 2. Per germline, CDR1 LNHDA and CDR2 SQIVND (reference sequence). The CDR3 consists of 15 residues. The CDR3 sequence: CASSIVAGGLNEQFF. For the CDR3, the DNA is TGTGCCAGTAGTATAGTAGCGGGAGGGCTCAATGAGCAGTTCTTC.

The rearrangement joins TRBV28 to TRBJ1-4; the D is unclear. This CDR3 region has 13 residues. The germline gives CDR1 MDHEN, CDR2 SYDVKM. V was cut by 2 bases and J by 3 bases, with 4 bases left in between. DNA of the CDR3: TGTGCCAGCAGTTTACCTTCTAATGAAAAACTGTTTTTT. This sequence encodes CASSLPSNEKLFF. The variable domain in full, completed from reference TRBV28 and TRBJ1-4, reads DVKVTQSSRYLVKRTGEKVFLECVQDMDHENMFWYRQDPGLGLRLIYFSYDVKMKEKGDIPEGYSVSREKKERFSLILESASTNQTSMYLCASSLPSNEKLFFGSGTQLSVL.

This rearrangement joins TRBV7-9 to TRBJ1-2; 9 bases line up with TRBD1. The CDR3 totals 14 residues. Trimming took 0 bases from V and 7 from J; bases not matched to a gene: 3. The germline V gene has CDR1 SEHNR and CDR2 FQNEAQ (reference sequence). The CDR3 region has the DNA TGTGCCAGCAGCTTAGCGGGACAGGGAGTTGGCTACACCTTC. As protein: CASSLAGQGVGYTF.

The chain joins TRBV27 to TRBJ1-1, with D possibly TRBD1 on 5 matching bases. Looked up from germline, CDR1 is MNHEY and CDR2 is SMNVEV (reference sequence). The CDR3 consists of 15 residues. Trimming removed 3 bases at V and 4 bases at J, with 15 bases between. The CDR3 is CASSFSAWGGTEAFF. CDR3 coding DNA: TGTGCCAGCAGTTTTAGCGCCTGGGGGGGCACTGAAGCTTTCTTT.

The rearrangement joins TRBV2 to TRBJ1-3, with a tentative D call TRBD1 (6 bases). Between the trimmed V and J ends, which lost 7 bases and 4 bases, there was a span of 17 bases. The CDR3 extends over 15 amino acids. The germline CDR1 and CDR2 sequences are SNHLY and FYNNEI. CDR3 DNA sequence: TGTGCCAGCACCTACAGGGTATCGGTAGGAAACACCATATATTTT. Amino acids: CASTYRVSVGNTIYF.

This chain joins TRBV28 and TRBJ2-7; TRBD1 matches at 7 bases. Germline V gene lookup returns CDR1 MDHEN and CDR2 SYDVKM. The CDR3 totals 15 residues. V shed 5 bases, J shed 1 base, and the junction held 8 bases outside the gene matches. CDR3 in amino acids: CASSPPTGLSYEQYF. CDR3 sequence (DNA): TGTGCCAGCAGTCCGCCGACAGGGCTTTCCTACGAGCAGTACTTC.

The chain employs TRBV5-1 and TRBJ1-2; 8 nucleotides line up with TRBD1. Germline V lookup: CDR1 SGHRS, CDR2 YFSETQ. V shed 2 bases and J 8 bases; nucleotides not matched to a gene: 5. The CDR3 extends over 13 amino acids. The CDR3 here is CASSFTGGNGYTF. The CDR3 region has the DNA TGCGCCAGCAGCTTTACAGGGGGAAACGGCTACACCTTC.

This sequence joins TRBV6-1 and TRBJ1-1; D perhaps matches TRBD1 (5 bases). Germline V gives CDR1 MNHNS, CDR2 SASEGT. V dropped 3 bases and J dropped 3 bases, with 8 bases sitting between them. The CDR3 is made up of 13 amino acids. The CDR3 nucleotides read TGTGCCAGCAGTGAGGGGCTTTACACTGAAGCTTTCTTT. It is translated as CASSEGLYTEAFF.